This T cell receptor (beta chain) was profiled in a study of tumor-infiltrating lymphocytes in oesophageal squamous cell carcinoma. TCRdb recomputed calls from the PCR reads with MiXCR, one row per CDR3 protein. The sample has around 12,000 distinct CDR3 sequences, approximately 52% seen once. The receptor was isolated from a female donor with esophageal squamous cell carcinoma. The sample was esophageal tumor tissue.

The CDR3 loop reads CASSHRGGQATYEQYF. DNA for the CDR3: TGTGCCAGCAGCCACCGGGGGGGGCAGGCTACCTACGAGCAGTACTTC. This rearrangement joins TRBV7-8 to TRBJ2-4, with 8 bases lining up with TRBD2. With the DNA end fitting TRBJ2-7 better, the J assignment may be wrong. Germline CDR1 and CDR2: SGHVS and FQNEAQ. This CDR3 spans 16 amino acids.